Each of the 29 T cell receptor beta chains below was sequenced from the same sample in a study of STAT5B mutations in CD4+ large granular lymphocyte leukemia. The data were produced by immunoSEQ multiplex PCR, yet TCRdb's version contains in-frame clones alone and is incomplete. The sample lists approximately 25,000 clones; about 70% were seen once. The specimen sequenced was CD4+ T cells from blood buffy coats. All receptors come from a human donor in good health.

The J gene is TRBJ2-1, the V gene TRBV9, with D unclear. The ends were cut back, 4 bases at V and 3 bases at J, with 8 bases in the middle. Germline-derived CDR1 and CDR2 are SGDLS and YYNGEE. The CDR3 contains 13 residues. As DNA, the CDR3 is TGTGCCAGCAGCTTTTCGGACTACAATGAGCAGTTCTTC. This translates into CASSFSDYNEQFF.

The sample holds one count of this clone. The rearrangement links TRBV10-3 to TRBJ2-7; 10 positions match TRBD1. The CDR3 is 13 amino acids. Losses at the gene ends were 6 bases for V and 3 bases for J; bases not matched to a gene: 2. Germline CDR1 ENHRY, CDR2 SYGVKD. This CDR3 reads CAISGTGDYEQYV. The CDR3 nucleotides are TGTGCCATCAGCGGGACAGGGGACTACGAGCAGTACGTC.

The chain carries TRBV5-4 and TRBJ2-3; D uncertain. Germline CDR1 and CDR2: SGHNT and YYREEE (reference sequence). The length of the CDR3 is 13 residues. Between the trimmed V and J ends, which lost 4 bases and 5 bases, there was a span of 11 bases. This CDR3 is CASSPNQLDTQYF. In DNA form, the CDR3 reads TGTGCCAGCAGCCCAAACCAGCTAGATACGCAGTATTTT.

The V and J genes are TRBV5-1 and TRBJ1-6, with D hard to call. Trimming removed 4 bases from V and 19 bases from J, with 15 bases in between. The CDR3 has 11 residues. From germline, CDR1 is SGHRS and CDR2 YFSETQ. The CDR3 nucleotides are TGCGCCAGCAGCCCTCGGGAGGGAGAACACTTT. Translation gives CASSPREGEHF.

The chain carries TRBV7-2 and TRBJ2-7; TRBD2 matches at 9 bases. The CDR3 consists of 19 residues. Germline V gene data show CDR1 as SGHTA and CDR2 as FQGNSA. After removal of 4 bases from V and 7 bases from J, the junction contained 23 bases not matched to a gene. The CDR3 DNA is TGTGCCAGCAGCTCTGAGGCCGCATCGACTAGCGGTGGCCCTCGGGAGCAGTACGTC. Translated, it gives CASSSEAASTSGGPREQYV.

V usage is TRBV10-1 and J usage is TRBJ1-1; TRBD1 might be the D (6 bases). Germline lookup yields CDR1 WNHNN and CDR2 SYGVQD (reference sequence). This CDR3 has 15 residues. Trimming took 0 bases from V and 5 from J, leaving 13 bases between them. The CDR3 protein is CASSESGQGQTEAFF. For the CDR3, the DNA is TGCGCCAGCAGTGAGTCCGGCCAGGGGCAGACTGAAGCTTTCTTT.

The V call is TRBV28, the J call TRBJ2-2; possibly TRBD1 for D (6 bases). The V end lost 0 bases, the J end lost 0 bases, and 8 bases lay between the germline ends. The CDR3 totals 16 residues. Looked up from germline, CDR1 is MDHEN and CDR2 is SYDVKM. CDR3: CASSLWSGANTGELFF. CDR3 nucleotide sequence: TGTGCCAGCAGTTTATGGTCAGGGGCGAACACCGGGGAGCTGTTTTTT.

In DNA form, the CDR3 reads TGTGCCAGTAGTATTCTGACGAACACCGGGGAGCTGTTTTTT. Its protein is CASSILTNTGELFF. The chain employs TRBV19 and TRBJ2-2; D not resolved. Trimming took 3 bases from V and 0 from J, leaving 5 bases between them. Germline V gene lookup returns CDR1 LNHDA and CDR2 SQIVND (reference sequence). The CDR3 extends over 14 amino acids.

J is TRBJ2-3 and V is TRBV5-1; TRBD2 matches at 11 bases. The CDR3 consists of 18 residues. CDR1 SGHRS and CDR2 YFSETQ come from the germline V gene. The junction had 10 bases not matched to a gene; V was cut back by 4 bases and J by 0 bases. CDR3: CASSPGLADFTSTDTQYF. CDR3 nucleotide sequence: TGCGCCAGCAGCCCGGGACTAGCGGATTTCACTAGCACAGATACGCAGTATTTT.

The chain joins TRBV18 to TRBJ1-5, with D hard to call. The germline CDR1 and CDR2 sequences are KGHSH and LQKENI. This CDR3 comprises 13 residues. V lost 3 bases, J lost 5 bases, and 8 bases lay in between. Written as DNA, the CDR3 is TGTGCCAGCTCACCCCGGAGAGATCAGCCCCAGCATTTT. Translating it yields CASSPRRDQPQHF.

The CDR3 sequence: CASSFRARTSYF. CDR3 bases: TGTGCCAGCAGTTTCCGTGCACGAACCTCATACTTC. The V call is TRBV28, the J call TRBJ2-7, with D unclear. The germline V and J ends were trimmed by 3 bases and 13 bases, with 16 bases remaining between them. This CDR3 has 12 residues. Germline values: CDR1 MDHEN, CDR2 SYDVKM.

The chain is built from TRBV4-2 and TRBJ2-5; perhaps TRBD2 as D (6 bases). The length of the CDR3 is 18 residues. Trimming took 5 bases from V and 2 from J, leaving 24 bases between them. Germline V gene sequence: CDR1 LGHNA, CDR2 YNFKEQ. The CDR3 bases are TGTGCCAGCAGCGCCCCTGGGAGAGGACGGGCGGGGCAAGAGACCCAGTACTTC. Protein sequence: CASSAPGRGRAGQETQYF.

There are a few counts of this clone. The rearrangement uses TRBV6-5 and TRBJ2-1, with 9 bases lining up with TRBD2. Germline V lookup: CDR1 MNHEY, CDR2 SVGAGI. Germline trimming cut 2 bases from V and 7 bases from J; bases unmatched to any gene: 9. CDR3 size: 16 residues. CDR3 coding DNA: TGTGCCAGCAGTTACACGGGACTAGCAGGGGCGAATGAGCAGTTCTTC. This codes for CASSYTGLAGANEQFF.

In its sample, this clone was seen a few times. The rearrangement joins TRBV5-4 to TRBJ1-4; D possibly corresponds to TRBD1 (5 bases). V dropped 5 bases and J dropped 0 bases, with 8 bases sitting between them. The CDR3 length is 14 residues. CDR1 SGHNT and CDR2 YYREEE come from the germline V gene (reference sequence). As DNA, the CDR3 is TGTGCCAGCAGAGAGGGACCAACTAATGAAAAACTGTTTTTT. Protein product: CASREGPTNEKLFF.

This rearrangement joins TRBV6-5 to TRBJ1-2; 8 nucleotides line up with TRBD1. Germline CDR1 is MNHEY and CDR2 is SVGAGI. V gave up 6 bases and J gave up 6 bases; unmatched junction bases: 9. The CDR3 consists of 14 residues. CDR3 DNA sequence: TGTGCCAGCAGACCAGACAGGGGAGGGAATGGCTACACCTTC. Translated, it gives CASRPDRGGNGYTF.

The gene calls are TRBV20-1 and TRBJ2-7; the D is unclear. The CDR3 is 11 residues long. In germline, CDR1 is DFQATT, CDR2 SNEGSKA (reference sequence). The V and J ends lost 3 bases and 1 base respectively, with 4 bases between them. CDR3 sequence (DNA): TGCAGTGCTAGCGCTTCCTACGAGCAGTACTTC. Residues: CSASASYEQYF.

This rearrangement joins TRBV28 to TRBJ2-7, with 9 bases aligning to TRBD1. Germline-derived CDR1 and CDR2 are MDHEN and SYDVKM. The CDR3 contains 13 residues. With 6 bases clipped from V and 4 bases from J, the junction kept 4 bases outside the gene matches. CDR3 region: CASSTGGVYEQYF. The CDR3 coding sequence is TGTGCCAGCAGCACAGGGGGCGTGTACGAGCAGTACTTC. The full variable domain, rest sourced from reference TRBV28 and TRBJ2-7, is DVKVTQSSRYLVKRTGEKVFLECVQDMDHENMFWYRQDPGLGLRLIYFSYDVKMKEKGDIPEGYSVSREKKERFSLILESASTNQTSMYLCASSTGGVYEQYFGPGTRLTVT.

The chain uses TRBV18 and TRBJ2-7; D possibly corresponds to TRBD1 (6 bases). This CDR3 has 14 amino acids. Germline V gene lookup returns CDR1 KGHSH and CDR2 LQKENI. The germline V and J ends were trimmed by 2 bases and 2 bases, with 10 bases remaining between them. This chain's CDR3 is CASSPSGTPYEQYF. CDR3 nucleotide sequence: TGTGCCAGCTCACCATCCGGGACACCCTACGAGCAGTACTTC.

This chain connects TRBV19 to TRBJ2-2, with D perhaps matching TRBD1 or TRBD2 (6 bases each). Germline lookup yields CDR1 LNHDA and CDR2 SQIVND (reference sequence). The CDR3 has 16 amino acids. V gave up 2 bases and J gave up 6 bases, with 16 bases separating them. CDR3 DNA: TGTGCCAGTAGTATACGGGGGCCGGGGGTTTCCGGGGAGCTGTTTTTT. It is translated as CASSIRGPGVSGELFF.

The rearrangement joins TRBV30 to TRBJ2-1, with 8 bases fitting TRBD1. The germline V gene has CDR1 GTSNPN and CDR2 SVGIG (reference sequence). Trimming took 0 bases from V and 11 from J; bases not matched to a gene: 12. This CDR3 region has 15 residues. The CDR3 protein is CAWSVNGSGGRKQFF. The CDR3 nucleotides read TGTGCCTGGAGTGTAAATGGGTCAGGGGGCAGGAAGCAGTTCTTC.

V is TRBV4-1 and J is TRBJ2-7, with 7 positions matching TRBD1. The CDR3 spans 16 residues. Trimming removed 2 bases from V and 3 bases from J; junction bases left unmatched: 10. The germline V gene encodes CDR1 MGHRA and CDR2 YSYEKL. Here the CDR3 reads CASSQKPGQISYEQYF. The DNA of the CDR3 is TGCGCCAGCAGCCAAAAACCGGGACAGATTAGCTACGAGCAGTACTTC.

The rearrangement joins TRBV5-6 to TRBJ1-4; D not resolved. V was cut by 5 bases and J by 4 bases, with 9 bases left in between. The CDR3 has 13 residues. Germline loops: CDR1 SGHDT, CDR2 YYEEEE. CDR3 nucleotides: TGTGCCAGCAGTCGGTCCGTTAATGAAAAACTGTTTTTT. It yields the protein CASSRSVNEKLFF.

V usage is TRBV4-1 and J usage is TRBJ1-5, with D possibly matching TRBD1 (5 bases). Trimming shortened V by 0 bases and J by 2 bases, and 17 bases separated the two germline ends. CDR1 MGHRA and CDR2 YSYEKL come from the germline V gene. This CDR3 is 18 amino acids long. In DNA, the CDR3 is TGCGCCAGCAGCCAAGACAGGACACCGTCGGGAGGCAATCAGCCCCAGCATTTT. Translation: CASSQDRTPSGGNQPQHF.

This chain uses TRBV28 with TRBJ2-1; 7 nucleotides match TRBD1. Germline values: CDR1 MDHEN, CDR2 SYDVKM. The J segment lost 0 bases and the V segment lost 6 bases, leaving 17 bases of the junction unmatched. CDR3 length: 19 amino acids. The CDR3 nucleotides are TGTGCCAGCAGCACAAGACAGGGTTATCGGCTCAGCTCCTACAATGAGCAGTTCTTC. It encodes CASSTRQGYRLSSYNEQFF.

In DNA, the CDR3 is TGTGCCAGCAGTGTCCTACAGGGGGCGGGCACCGGGGAGCTGTTTTTT. Translated, it gives CASSVLQGAGTGELFF. The chain couples TRBV6-6 to TRBJ2-2; TRBD1 matches 9 bases. Unmatched junction bases numbered 8, after V lost 5 bases and J lost 4 bases. The germline CDR1 and CDR2 sequences are MNHNY and SVGAGI (reference sequence). This CDR3 spans 16 amino acids.

The chain is built from TRBV7-9 and TRBJ1-5; D possibly corresponds to TRBD1 (5 bases). V gave up 5 bases and J gave up 5 bases, with 10 bases separating them. This CDR3 is 13 amino acids long. CDR1 and CDR2 (germline): SEHNR, FQNEAQ (reference sequence). The CDR3 bases are TGTGCCAGCAGCCCCGGGGCCTATCAGCCCCAGCATTTT. Translating gives CASSPGAYQPQHF.

V usage is TRBV27 and J usage is TRBJ2-3; D may be TRBD1 (5 bases). Germline lookup yields CDR1 MNHEY and CDR2 SMNVEV (reference sequence). The CDR3 is made up of 16 amino acids. Trimming stripped 5 bases from V and 1 base from J, with 16 bases between. CDR3 DNA: TGTGCCAGCAGTAGCCCGCAGGGTTCTGGCACAGATACGCAGTATTTT. Protein sequence: CASSSPQGSGTDTQYF.

This chain connects TRBV19 to TRBJ1-2, with 9 positions matching TRBD1. The V and J ends lost 3 bases and 4 bases, in that order; junction bases with no gene match: 9. The CDR3 sequence is 16 residues long. CDR1 LNHDA and CDR2 SQIVND come from the germline V gene (reference sequence). This CDR3 is CASSISGTGHIYGYTF. CDR3 DNA: TGTGCCAGTAGTATTTCCGGGACAGGGCATATCTATGGCTACACCTTC.

The chain links TRBV27 to TRBJ1-5; 10 nucleotides line up with TRBD1. This CDR3 region has 14 residues. V was pared by 6 bases and J by 7 bases, with 6 bases of the junction left unmatched. From germline, CDR1 is MNHEY and CDR2 SMNVEV (reference sequence). CDR3 protein: CASRRTGGNQPQHF. The CDR3 DNA is TGTGCCAGCAGGCGGACAGGGGGAAACCAGCCCCAGCATTTT.